This T cell receptor (beta chain) stems from a study of T-cell reconstitution after alpha-beta-depleted transplantation in children. Molecular barcoding with unique molecular identifiers was used for the TCRbeta library. TCRdb reanalysed the PCR reads using MiXCR and keeps one entry per CDR3 protein. In the table there are about 580,000 distinct CDR3 sequences, 23% of which are singletons. Study results and limitations: Diversity and T-cell counts at one year after transplant derived mostly from new T cells.

Worth noting for this clonotype: Its specificity is unknown.

CDR1 and CDR2 from the germline V gene are KGHSH and LQKENI. With V trimmed by 2 bases and J by 9 bases, 7 bases remained unmatched. CDR3 length: 15 residues. This specimen consisted of PBMCs, mostly from graft donor cells, obtained 360 days after TCRalphabeta/CD19-depleted stem cell transplant. The receptor comes from a boy under three years old who had a stem cell transplant for acute myeloid leukemia, so the T cells may come from the graft donor. The chain carries TRBV18 and TRBJ1-6; the match to TRBD1 covers 7 bases. The CDR3 DNA sequence: TGTGCCAGCTCACCAACGACAGGGAGTGGTTCACCCCTCCACTTT. Translated, it gives CASSPTTGSGSPLHF.